This T cell receptor (beta chain) emerged from a study of Ad26.COV2.S vaccination and SARS-CoV-2 variants. Treatment specified: around 19 received Ad26.COV2.S at low or high dose, single or two shots; several received placebo; per-sample allocation not given. On day 63 after the first injection, vaccine and placebo recipients gave samples. The CDR3 sequence is 14 residues long. Trimming stripped 5 bases from V and 5 bases from J, with 15 bases between. Germline V gene sequence: CDR1 PRHDT, CDR2 FYEKMQ (reference sequence). Libraries were prepared by immunoSEQ multiplex PCR; TCRdb keeps only in-frame clonotypes and omits some of them. Seen here are around 450,000 clones, approximately 90% observed once, and the top ten hold 10% to 15%.

This sequence joins TRBV13 and TRBJ1-2; D unclear. Here the sequenced sample was peripheral blood, taken in a trial of Ad26.COV2.S vaccine versus placebo. This receptor was taken from a person aged 18-60 years who received the Ad26.COV2.S COVID-19 vaccine or a placebo. In DNA, the CDR3 is TGTGCCAGCAGCCTCCCACAAGATCTTTATGGCTACACCTTC. Amino acids: CASSLPQDLYGYTF.